Listed below are T cell receptor beta chains from one sample, sequenced in a study of cytotoxic CD8 clonotypes in ibrutinib-treated CLL. The data were produced by immunoSEQ multiplex PCR, yet TCRdb's version contains in-frame clones alone and is incomplete. The sample lists 150,000 or so clones, about 80% occurring once. Specimen: PBMCs, collected after 12 months of ibrutinib treatment. The receptors shown here come from a human donor with chronic lymphocytic leukemia. Each CDR3 is given with its conserved first and last residue. The order of the fields is J gene, V gene, CDR3 protein.

>TRBJ1-2|TRBV6-5
CASSPPVGSF
>TRBJ2-3|TRBV6-5
CASSYQSDTQYF
>TRBJ2-3|TRBV28
CASTSMPSTDTQYF
>TRBJ2-5|TRBV2
CASSGGGGVETQYF
>TRBJ1-2|TRBV19
CASSITHSGGYTF
>TRBJ2-1|TRBV20-1
CSAREHQFF
>TRBJ2-1|TRBV7-2
CASSNSGSNPNEQFF
>TRBJ1-1|TRBV28
CASSLFSSGNTEAFF
>TRBJ2-7|TRBV7-2
CASSPPWGRRDMHEQYF
>TRBJ1-6|TRBV6-5
CASSPGQNSPLHF
>TRBJ2-3|TRBV11-2
CASSLDLAGGTDTQYF
>TRBJ2-5|TRBV21-1
CASSKQDSDQETQYF
>TRBJ1-2|TRBV10-3
CAISESGIYGYTF
>TRBJ2-2|TRBV7-6
CASSLEQGLSSVGELFF
>TRBJ2-5|TRBV30
CAWRPTGEETQYF
>TRBJ1-5|TRBV18
CASSIGGTGTGLNQPQHF
>TRBJ1-4|TRBV11-2
CASSLGQGEEKLFF
>TRBJ1-1|TRBV6-1
CASSENRFGEAFF
>TRBJ2-3|TRBV11-3
CASSFSSGTADTQYF
>TRBJ2-1|TRBV7-3
CASSQDYFNEQFF
>TRBJ1-3|TRBV15
CATRRTPFSGNTIYF
>TRBJ2-6|TRBV19
CASSTGLTGDYSGANVLTF
>TRBJ2-1|TRBV13
CASSIRQPRQFF
>TRBJ2-1|TRBV20-1
CSARRSEQFF
>TRBJ2-2|TRBV28
CASSLRATGANTGELFF
>TRBJ2-1|TRBV19
CASSPGGLEQFF
>TRBJ2-1|TRBV29-1
CSVDNYNEQFF
>TRBJ2-5|TRBV6-6
CASSYGTGDEQYF
>TRBJ2-7|TRBV20-1
CSARLAGGEYF
>TRBJ2-5|TRBV18
CASSLAVQETQYF
>TRBJ2-3|TRBV5-1
CASSEERAPRDTQYF
>TRBJ2-1|TRBV7-2
CASSSIAGGNEQFF
>TRBJ1-2|TRBV27
CASSFHNRVGYTF
>TRBJ1-4|TRBV10-3
CAISGTGVEEKLFF
>TRBJ1-1|TRBV7-9
CASSPKWDRAYNTEAFF
>TRBJ1-1|TRBV4-1
CASSQDGHLNTEAFF
>TRBJ2-3|TRBV6-5
CASSYMGSTDTQYF
>TRBJ1-5|TRBV18
CASSYGTENQPQHF
>TRBJ2-1|TRBV5-1
CASSLGPTGPNEQFF
>TRBJ2-1|TRBV7-9
CASNFLAGVLYNEQFF
>TRBJ2-5|TRBV5-6
CASSQGLQETQYF
>TRBJ2-3|TRBV28
CASSKPFVWLVLNSTDTQYF
>TRBJ1-1|TRBV7-9
CASSPTRQGTSNTEAFF
>TRBJ2-7|TRBV27
CASSLNPPGVPSYEQYF